These T cell receptor beta chains were read from a single sample in a study of siplizumab effects on memory and regulatory T cells. Repertoires were generated with immunoSEQ multiplex PCR, while TCRdb's copy carries only in-frame clones and drops some. This sample carries approximately 82,000 clones, 87% of them seen once, and the ten largest clones take 1.5% to 1.7%. The specimen was Tregs sorted from blood. The source of these receptors is a human donor in good health. The CDR3 runs from the conserved cysteine through the conserved F or W. Fields, in order: V gene, CDR3 protein.

TRBV5-1,CASRLADSYNEQFF
TRBV10-3,CAISLTRPGTSGGEQYF
TRBV5-1,CASSRQNQETQYF
TRBV7-3,CASSLAGTSGQETQYF
TRBV20-1,CSAREEVGAFF
TRBV7-2,CASSLKYGGTNYGYTF
TRBV28,CASSDRVRGGYTF
TRBV11-2,CASSFGALPGELFF
TRBV9,CASSVATNTGELFF
TRBV2,CASSVVYEQYF
TRBV7-2,CASSLDGGATDTQYF
TRBV7-6,CASSSSEDRDPYGYTF
TRBV7-9,CASSRTLQGPLGVGEQFF
TRBV2,CAGRDTANYGYTF
TRBV5-1,CASSLTDRVGSPLHF
TRBV6-6,CASRPRTAKPLYEQYF
TRBV7-9,CASNWGPPDSPLHF
TRBV7-9,CASTPTLGELFF
TRBV6-1,CASSELGDLFITGELFF
TRBV9,CASSVGRDSNYGYTF
TRBV2,CASIQGSSYNEQFF
TRBV9,CASSYIAGAGDGELFF
TRBV7-2,CASSLVFRSYEQYF
TRBV7-9,CASSLSPGQGGTEAFF
TRBV9,CASSVEGQGRYEQYF
TRBV21-1,CASSKAQGRNYGYTF
TRBV6-6,CASSYEGYSNQPQHF
TRBV19,CASSIVLGDEQFF